Presented here are 6 T cell receptor beta chains from one specimen sequenced in a study of T cells after somatic rescue of genetic block. Profiling relied on immunoSEQ multiplex PCR, and the TCRdb table lists in-frame clones only, not all of them. The table records 60,000 to 90,000 clones, about nine tenths of them present only once. The sequenced sample was peripheral blood mononuclear cells (PBMCs). These receptors originate from a man aged 25 to 45.

The chain couples TRBV6-5 to TRBJ1-6; a weak D match, TRBD1 (6 bases). The germline V gene has CDR1 MNHEY and CDR2 SVGAGI. This CDR3 is built from 14 residues. V lost 9 bases to trimming and J lost 7 bases, with 16 bases between them. This CDR3 is CASTLGGHNSPLHF. DNA for the CDR3: TGTGCCAGTACATTGGGGGGACACAATTCACCCCTCCACTTT.

The rearrangement links TRBV11-3 to TRBJ1-1; 7 bases line up with TRBD1. J gave up 0 bases and V 8 bases, and 3 bases lay outside the gene matches. CDR1 is SGHNT and CDR2 is YENEEA in the germline V gene. The CDR3 extends over 13 amino acids. The CDR3: CASAGTVNTEAFF. The CDR3 DNA reads TGTGCCAGCGCCGGGACAGTGAACACTGAAGCTTTCTTT.

This chain connects TRBV2 to TRBJ2-5; TRBD2 is a possible D gene (6 bases). V was shortened by 5 bases and J by 7 bases, with 17 bases between the two germline ends. Per the germline V gene, CDR1 is SNHLY and CDR2 is FYNNEI. The CDR3 runs to 14 residues. CDR3: CASSFGGSEGTQYF. The CDR3 nucleotides read TGTGCCAGCAGTTTCGGGGGTTCCGAAGGGACCCAGTACTTC.

In DNA form, the CDR3 reads TGTGCCAGCGGAACAGCCGATCAGAACACTGAAGCTTTCTTT. It is translated as CASGTADQNTEAFF. The chain joins TRBV28 to TRBJ1-1; D unclear. Trimming removed 8 bases at V and 1 base at J, with 14 bases between. The germline V gene has CDR1 MDHEN and CDR2 SYDVKM. The CDR3 loop spans 14 amino acids.

V and J are TRBV7-2 and TRBJ2-7; D may correspond to TRBD1 or TRBD2 (5 bases each). Deletions cut 5 bases from V and 5 bases from J, with 19 bases between. The length of the CDR3 is 15 residues. Germline V gene data show CDR1 as SGHTA and CDR2 as FQGNSA. CDR3 nucleotide sequence: TGTGCCAGCAGCCGAAGCCCACAGGAGGTCGACGAGCAGTACTTC. It codes for CASSRSPQEVDEQYF.

CDR3 coding DNA: TGCGCCAGCAGCGGGGGGACAGCTATGAACACTGAAGCTTTCTTT. Translation: CASSGGTAMNTEAFF. The gene calls are TRBV5-1 and TRBJ1-1; 7 bases are a match to TRBD1. Germline CDR1 reads SGHRS; CDR2 reads YFSETQ. Trimming at V came to 4 bases and at J to 0 bases, leaving 6 bases not matched to a gene. This CDR3 has 15 amino acids.